The TCR beta chain described here comes from a study of T cell repertoires in cytomegalovirus infection. Looking at the study overall: Newly reported HLA-C-restricted and thoroughly characterized HLA-B-restricted CMV epitopes were employed. General study findings and limits: Using cumulative public TCR beta family frequency, the authors identified those who carried CMV together with the relevant HLA. HLA-C-restricted CMV-specific TCR beta clonotypes prevailed in the ex vivo response.

This CDR3 comprises 13 residues. After removal of 4 bases from V and 4 bases from J, the junction contained 3 bases not matched to a gene. Germline-derived CDR1 and CDR2 are MDHEN and SYDVKM. The table lists this clonotype with a few counts. Its antigen remains unknown. From the reads, TCRdb called clonotypes with MiXCR, one entry per CDR3 protein. This repertoire shows about 700,000 distinct CDR3 sequences, around 30% found once; its top ten account for about 18%. This receptor was taken from a human donor in good health (CMV status not recorded). Some clones in this sample may be carry-over from other donors' samples. The sample in question was cultured PBMCs, obtained from culture after CMV antigen stimulation. The chain joins TRBV28 to TRBJ1-2; TRBD1 matches at 7 bases. CDR3 protein: CASSYQGGYGYTF. The CDR3 DNA is TGTGCCAGCAGTTACCAGGGGGGCTATGGCTACACCTTC.